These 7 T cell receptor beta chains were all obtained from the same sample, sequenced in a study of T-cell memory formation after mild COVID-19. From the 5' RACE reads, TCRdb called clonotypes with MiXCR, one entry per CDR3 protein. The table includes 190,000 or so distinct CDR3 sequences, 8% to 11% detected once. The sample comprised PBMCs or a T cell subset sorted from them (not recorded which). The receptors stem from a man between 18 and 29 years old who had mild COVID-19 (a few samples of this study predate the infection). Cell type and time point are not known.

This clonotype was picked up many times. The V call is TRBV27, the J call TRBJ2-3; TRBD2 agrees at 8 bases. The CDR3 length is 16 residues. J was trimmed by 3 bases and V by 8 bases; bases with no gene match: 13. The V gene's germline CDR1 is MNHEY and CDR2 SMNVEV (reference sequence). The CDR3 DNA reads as TGTGCCAGCTGGCCCCGGAGGCGGGGGGTTACAGATACGCAGTATTTT. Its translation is CASWPRRRGVTDTQYF.

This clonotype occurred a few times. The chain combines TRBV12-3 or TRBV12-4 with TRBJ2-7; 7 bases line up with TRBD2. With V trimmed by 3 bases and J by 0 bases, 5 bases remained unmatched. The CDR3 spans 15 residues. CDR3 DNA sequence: TGTGCCAGCAGTTTCTCCGCGGGGGTCTCCTACGAGCAGTACGTC. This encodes CASSFSAGVSYEQYV.

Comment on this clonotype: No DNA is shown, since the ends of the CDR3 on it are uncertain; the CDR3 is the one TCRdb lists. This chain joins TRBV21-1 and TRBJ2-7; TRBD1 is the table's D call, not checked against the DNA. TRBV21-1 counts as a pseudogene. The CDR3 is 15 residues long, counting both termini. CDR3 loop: CASSSVGQGSYEQYV.

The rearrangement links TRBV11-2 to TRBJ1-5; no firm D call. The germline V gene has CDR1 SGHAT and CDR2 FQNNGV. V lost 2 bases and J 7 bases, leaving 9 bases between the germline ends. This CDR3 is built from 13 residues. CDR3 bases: TGTGCCAGCAGCTTATCACTGCTCCAGCCCCAGCATTTT. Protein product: CASSLSLLQPQHF.

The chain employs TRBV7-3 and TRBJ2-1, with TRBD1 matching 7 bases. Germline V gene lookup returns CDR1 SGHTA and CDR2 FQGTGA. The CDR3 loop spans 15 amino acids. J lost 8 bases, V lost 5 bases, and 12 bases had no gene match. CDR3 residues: CASSPQGGPPYEQFF. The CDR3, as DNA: TGTGCCAGCAGCCCTCAAGGGGGCCCGCCGTATGAGCAGTTCTTC.

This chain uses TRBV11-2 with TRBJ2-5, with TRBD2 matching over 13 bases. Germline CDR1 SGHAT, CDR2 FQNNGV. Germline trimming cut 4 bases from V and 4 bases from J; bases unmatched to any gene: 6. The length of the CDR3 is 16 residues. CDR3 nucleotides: TGTGCCAGCAGCTCGCAGACTAGCGGGGGGCGAGAGACCCAGTACTTC. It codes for CASSSQTSGGRETQYF.

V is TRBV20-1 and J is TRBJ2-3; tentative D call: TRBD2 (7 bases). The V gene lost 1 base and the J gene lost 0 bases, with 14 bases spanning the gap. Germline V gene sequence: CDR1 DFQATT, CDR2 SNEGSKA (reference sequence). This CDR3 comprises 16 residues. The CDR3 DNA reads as TGCAGTGCTAGAGGCCAGGCGGGGGCTAGCACAGATACGCAGTATTTT. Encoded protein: CSARGQAGASTDTQYF.